The sample holds a few counts of the clone carrying this T cell receptor beta chain. The CDR3 is 19 amino acids. The V gene's germline CDR1 is KGHDR and CDR2 SFDVKD. V shed 8 bases and J 5 bases; nucleotides not matched to a gene: 19. Each CDR3 protein is one row after TCRdb ran MiXCR on the 5' RACE reads. The data hold roughly 720,000 distinct CDR3 sequences, with about 18% observed a single time. These data originate in a study of identical twins. These same data were also listed under a study on T cells expressing NK-cell markers.

This clonotype was obtained from a woman between 18 and 29 years old in good health. The chain carries TRBV24-1 and TRBJ2-2, with TRBD2 matching over 10 bases. The source material was PBMCs. The CDR3 coding sequence is TGTGCCACCAAGGTCCAGGGCCAGCGGGAGGGCCGTAGGACCGGGGAGCTGTTTTTT. Its translation: CATKVQGQREGRRTGELFF.